This TCR beta chain was sequenced during a study of blood T cell repertoires in COVID-19. In the study overall: The cDNA or gDNA used as material had been derived from T cells, B-cell-depleted T cells, or PBMCs.

V was trimmed by 3 bases and J by 5 bases, leaving 13 bases between them. Germline lookup yields CDR1 GTSNPN and CDR2 SVGIG (reference sequence). CDR3 length: 13 amino acids. In terms of age and location, participants ranged from roughly 18 to 95 years and lived in about 25 US areas. Donors were grouped by their self-reported clinical history. As handled by the study authors: From reference gene primer amplification, estimates of nucleated cell counts were derived. The repertoire was sequenced with immunoSEQ multiplex PCR; TCRdb's copy has only in-frame clones and lacks some. That table is the source of V, J and clone size, and D and trimming were worked out from the DNA. Counted here are about 400,000 clones, roughly 87% occurring once; the ten biggest clones make up about 2.1%.

V is TRBV30 and J is TRBJ1-1; unclear D gene. The material sequenced was PBMCs or T cells enriched from blood (not recorded which). The clonotype was recovered from a woman aged 35 to 49 with acute COVID-19. The CDR3 DNA reads as TGTGCCTGGAGGCCAGATGCGGGGACTGAAGCTTTCTTT. Translated, it gives CAWRPDAGTEAFF.